The next 27 T cell receptor beta chains were all read from a single sample in a study of cytomegalovirus exposure and HLA in healthy donors. Profiled with immunoSEQ multiplex PCR; TCRdb holds only in-frame clones, not every one. Altogether some 250,000 clones are present, almost 90% being singletons, with the ten largest covering 0.37%. Input material: PBMCs. These receptors came from a woman in her late teens or twenties in good health and CMV-seronegative.

V and J are TRBV28 and TRBJ1-5, with unresolved D. In germline, CDR1 is MDHEN, CDR2 SYDVKM. The ends were cut back, 6 bases at V and 9 bases at J, with 15 bases in the middle. The CDR3 totals 13 residues. The CDR3 DNA sequence: TGTGCCAGCAGCCGGACTGCTCCTTGGCCCCAGCATTTT. It translates to CASSRTAPWPQHF.

This chain's CDR3 is CASSYLGAGTDTQYF. For the CDR3, the DNA is TGTGCCAGCAGTTACCTGGGGGCCGGCACAGATACGCAGTATTTT. The chain employs TRBV6-6 and TRBJ2-3, with D maybe TRBD1 (6 bases). V was trimmed by 2 bases and J by 1 base, leaving 10 bases between them. The germline V gene encodes CDR1 MNHNY and CDR2 SVGAGI (reference sequence). This CDR3 has 15 amino acids.

This chain connects TRBV10-3 to TRBJ2-2; D might be TRBD2 (5 bases). Between the trimmed V and J ends, which lost 0 bases and 4 bases, there was a span of 15 bases. CDR3 length: 17 amino acids. CDR1 is ENHRY and CDR2 is SYGVKD in the germline V gene. The DNA of the CDR3 is TGTGCCATCAGTGAGTCTTCGGGCGGAGGCCCCACCGGGGAGCTGTTTTTT. Residues: CAISESSGGGPTGELFF.

The chain recombines TRBV10-3 with TRBJ1-2; the D gene is possibly TRBD1 (6 bases). Germline V gives CDR1 ENHRY, CDR2 SYGVKD. The length of the CDR3 is 15 residues. Trimming removed 0 bases from V and 3 bases from J, with 11 bases in between. CDR3 sequence (DNA): TGTGCCATCAGTGAGTCAACAGGGCAGTACTATGGCTACACCTTC. This gives the protein CAISESTGQYYGYTF.

The rearrangement joins TRBV28 to TRBJ2-5; tentatively, D is TRBD1 (5 bases). V was cut by 2 bases and J by 4 bases, with 11 bases left in between. The CDR3 is 14 amino acids. Germline V gene data show CDR1 as MDHEN and CDR2 as SYDVKM. DNA of the CDR3: TGTGCCAGCAGTTTAGGGGCAGGCGCAGAGACCCAGTACTTC. This encodes CASSLGAGAETQYF. Full variable domain (missing parts from reference TRBV28 and TRBJ2-5): DVKVTQSSRYLVKRTGEKVFLECVQDMDHENMFWYRQDPGLGLRLIYFSYDVKMKEKGDIPEGYSVSREKKERFSLILESASTNQTSMYLCASSLGAGAETQYFGPGTRLLVL.

This clone was recorded a few times. The rearrangement joins TRBV6-6 to TRBJ1-5; 8 nucleotides align to TRBD1. This CDR3 is 16 amino acids long. V trimming: 2 bases; J trimming: 3 bases; junction bases outside the gene matches: 6. The germline gives CDR1 MNHNY, CDR2 SVGAGI (reference sequence). CDR3 residues: CASSYTGTGPNQPQHF. CDR3 DNA: TGTGCCAGCAGTTACACGGGGACAGGCCCCAATCAGCCCCAGCATTTT.

The chain is built from TRBV28 and TRBJ1-6; 7 bases match TRBD1. This CDR3 has 15 residues. The V segment lost 2 bases and the J segment 9 bases; nucleotides outside the gene matches: 7. Germline lookup yields CDR1 MDHEN and CDR2 SYDVKM. CDR3 bases: TGTGCCAGCAGTTTAGGGCAGGGGGACGGTTCACCCCTCCACTTT. Translated, it gives CASSLGQGDGSPLHF.

V is TRBV6-6 and J is TRBJ2-7; perhaps TRBD1 as D (5 bases). This CDR3 spans 14 amino acids. Trimming took 2 bases from V and 6 from J, leaving 14 bases between them. In germline, CDR1 is MNHNY, CDR2 SVGAGI (reference sequence). The CDR3 loop reads CASSYGQGPAEQYF. The CDR3 DNA reads as TGTGCCAGCAGTTACGGGCAGGGTCCTGCCGAGCAGTACTTC.

The rearrangement joins TRBV19 to TRBJ2-2; D is possibly TRBD2 (5 bases). Looked up from germline, CDR1 is LNHDA and CDR2 is SQIVND (reference sequence). This CDR3 region has 14 residues. The germline V and J ends were trimmed by 11 bases and 3 bases, with 16 bases remaining between them. In DNA, the CDR3 is TGTGCCTCTAGACGGGGTTCTGACACCGGGGAGCTGTTTTTT. Protein: CASRRGSDTGELFF.

This rearrangement joins TRBV7-6 to TRBJ1-1, with D maybe TRBD1 (6 bases). Germline CDR1 is SGHVS and CDR2 is FNYEAQ. V was shortened by 3 bases and J by 6 bases, with 20 bases between the two germline ends. The CDR3 consists of 16 residues. The CDR3 DNA is TGTGCCAGCAGCTTTGGTTTAATCAGGGGTACCCCTGAAGCTTTCTTT. Translating gives CASSFGLIRGTPEAFF.

This chain joins TRBV6-5 and TRBJ1-2; no clear D gene. V lost 6 bases and J 5 bases, leaving 13 bases between the germline ends. The CDR3 totals 13 residues. CDR1 MNHEY and CDR2 SVGAGI come from the germline V gene. The chain's CDR3 is CASRRDMTYGYTF. The DNA of the CDR3 is TGTGCCAGCAGAAGAGACATGACATATGGCTACACCTTC.

This rearrangement joins TRBV4-1 to TRBJ2-3; perhaps TRBD1 as D (7 bases). V was clipped by 0 bases and J by 5 bases, with 15 bases between them. This CDR3 comprises 16 residues. Germline CDR1 is MGHRA and CDR2 is YSYEKL. The DNA for the CDR3 is TGCGCCAGCAGCCAAGAAGTAGGAGGGGGCCGAGATACGCAGTATTTT. As protein: CASSQEVGGGRDTQYF.

This clone was found once. The V call is TRBV6-1, the J call TRBJ2-2, with 8 bases matching TRBD2. Germline CDR1 and CDR2: MNHNS and SASEGT. This CDR3 spans 18 amino acids. V lost 4 bases, J lost 5 bases, and 15 bases stayed unmatched. The CDR3 nucleotides read TGTGCCAGCAGTGTTTTTCGGGGGGGCTCTCTCCCAACCGGGGAGCTGTTTTTT. This translates into CASSVFRGGSLPTGELFF.

The chain carries TRBV7-6 and TRBJ1-2; D may be TRBD1 (6 bases). There are 12 residues in the CDR3. Deletions cut 6 bases from V and 7 bases from J, with 12 bases between. Germline V gene lookup returns CDR1 SGHVS and CDR2 FNYEAQ. The CDR3 region is CASRPDSGGYTF. The DNA of the CDR3 is TGTGCCAGCAGACCGGACAGTGGTGGCTACACCTTC.

The chain has TRBV5-1 and TRBJ1-1; 7 positions agree with TRBD1. V gave up 2 bases and J gave up 0 bases; unmatched junction bases: 4. The germline V gene has CDR1 SGHRS and CDR2 YFSETQ. The CDR3 loop spans 15 amino acids. The CDR3 spells CASSFLGQLNTEAFF. As DNA, the CDR3 is TGCGCCAGCAGCTTCCTGGGACAGCTGAACACTGAAGCTTTCTTT.

V is TRBV27 and J is TRBJ2-5, with 8 bases fitting TRBD2. The V gene end was trimmed by 4 bases and the J gene end by 5 bases; junction bases not matched to a gene: 6. The CDR3 spans 14 residues. The germline V gene encodes CDR1 MNHEY and CDR2 SMNVEV (reference sequence). CDR3: CASSSISGVETQYF. Written as DNA, the CDR3 is TGTGCCAGCAGTTCGATTAGCGGGGTTGAGACCCAGTACTTC.

In this sample, this clone turned up once. The chain recombines TRBV29-1 with TRBJ2-5; TRBD1 matches at 12 bases. V gave up 5 bases and J gave up 5 bases; unmatched junction bases: 9. Germline CDR1 SQVTM, CDR2 ANQGSEA. CDR3 length equals 15 residues. This CDR3 reads CSVTPGQGAGETQYF. CDR3 in DNA: TGCAGCGTTACCCCGGGACAGGGGGCCGGGGAGACCCAGTACTTC.

The CDR3 reads CASSLAIYRGGNEQFF. DNA for the CDR3: TGCGCCAGCAGCTTGGCTATATACAGGGGGGGCAATGAGCAGTTCTTC. This sequence joins TRBV5-1 and TRBJ2-1, with D maybe TRBD1 (8 bases). The CDR3 runs to 16 residues. V shed 0 bases and J shed 6 bases, with 16 bases lying between them. Per the germline V gene, CDR1 is SGHRS and CDR2 is YFSETQ. Full variable domain (outside the CDR3, taken from reference TRBV5-1 and TRBJ2-1): KAGVTQTPRYLIKTRGQQVTLSCSPISGHRSVSWYQQTPGQGLQFLFEYFSETQRNKGNFPGRFSGRQFSNSRSEMNVSTLELGDSALYLCASSLAIYRGGNEQFFGPGTRLTVL.

This clone has only a few counts. The J gene is TRBJ2-7, the V gene TRBV13, with D possibly matching TRBD1 (5 bases). This CDR3 region has 13 residues. CDR1 PRHDT and CDR2 FYEKMQ come from the germline V gene (reference sequence). Trimming cost V 6 bases and J 1 base, with 10 bases left between them. CDR3 loop: CASSDSRSYEQYV. In DNA, the CDR3 is TGTGCCAGCAGTGACAGTAGGTCCTACGAGCAGTACGTC.

This clone was observed a single time. This chain links TRBV6-5 with TRBJ2-7; D is possibly TRBD1 (6 bases). The V gene's germline CDR1 is MNHEY and CDR2 SVGAGI. The CDR3 runs 11 residues. V was trimmed by 10 bases and J by 3 bases, leaving 10 bases between them. CDR3 loop: CAIRDIYEQYF. As DNA, the CDR3 is TGTGCCATCCGGGACATCTACGAGCAGTACTTC.

J is TRBJ2-1 and V is TRBV15; 9 bases are shared with TRBD1. This CDR3 comprises 15 residues. J was trimmed by 8 bases and V by 5 bases; bases with no gene match: 10. Germline CDR1 and CDR2: LNHNV and YYDKDF (reference sequence). The CDR3 is CATSRTGASGDEQFF. The CDR3 nucleotides read TGTGCCACCAGCCGGACAGGGGCCTCCGGGGATGAGCAGTTCTTC.

V gene TRBV7-6 combines with J gene TRBJ2-2; tentative D call: TRBD1 (6 bases). Trimming removed 7 bases from V and 0 bases from J, with 12 bases in between. Germline lookup yields CDR1 SGHVS and CDR2 FNYEAQ. This CDR3 has 15 residues. As DNA, the CDR3 is TGTGCCAGCATCCCAGGGGCAGCGAACACCGGGGAGCTGTTTTTT. This translates into CASIPGAANTGELFF.

This chain connects TRBV19 to TRBJ2-1; 10 bases map to TRBD2. J gave up 8 bases and V 5 bases, and 9 bases lay outside the gene matches. Germline V lookup: CDR1 LNHDA, CDR2 SQIVND (reference sequence). The CDR3 runs 15 residues. The CDR3 DNA follows: TGTGCCAGTAGTCCCGTAGCGGGGGGTTCCTATGAGCAGTTCTTC. Its protein is CASSPVAGGSYEQFF.

The chain carries TRBV28 and TRBJ2-6; 8 bases match TRBD1. CDR1 is MDHEN, CDR2 SYDVKM, per germline. The length of the CDR3 is 15 residues. The V segment lost 4 bases and the J segment 2 bases; nucleotides outside the gene matches: 1. CDR3 nucleotides: TGTGCCAGCAGTTGGACAGGGACTGGGGCCAACGTCCTGACTTTC. Protein product: CASSWTGTGANVLTF.

The V gene is TRBV28, the J gene TRBJ1-5, with a weak D call TRBD1 (5 bases). V was trimmed by 8 bases and J by 5 bases, leaving 16 bases between them. This CDR3 contains 14 residues. Germline-derived CDR1 and CDR2 are MDHEN and SYDVKM. CDR3 protein: CASRTAGGYQPQHF. In nucleotides, the CDR3 is TGTGCCAGCCGAACCGCGGGGGGTTATCAGCCCCAGCATTTT.

This chain uses TRBV18 with TRBJ1-2, with 8 bases aligning to TRBD1. This CDR3 has 13 amino acids. J was trimmed by 4 bases and V by 3 bases; bases with no gene match: 1. The germline CDR1 and CDR2 sequences are KGHSH and LQKENI. CDR3 in amino acids: CASSPGQGYGYTF. Here the CDR3 DNA reads TGTGCCAGCTCACCCGGACAGGGCTATGGCTACACCTTC. The full variable domain, its missing parts supplied by reference TRBV18 and TRBJ1-2, is NAGVMQNPRHLVRRRGQEARLRCSPMKGHSHVYWYRQLPEEGLKFMVYLQKENIIDESGMPKERFSAEFPKEGPSILRIQQVVRGDSAAYFCASSPGQGYGYTFGSGTRLTVV.

The V gene is TRBV5-5, the J gene TRBJ2-6; TRBD1 is a possible D gene (6 bases). The V and J ends lost 4 bases and 3 bases respectively, with 11 bases between them. CDR3 size: 15 residues. Germline CDR1 is SGHKS and CDR2 is YYEKEE (reference sequence). Written as DNA, the CDR3 is TGTGCCAGCAGCGTGGACAGTTTTGGGGCCAACGTCCTGACTTTC. Amino acids: CASSVDSFGANVLTF.